This TCR beta chain was documented in a study of response to subunit inactivated influenza vaccine. TCRdb processed the RT-PCR reads anew with MiXCR; each CDR3 protein has one entry. The repertoire consists of around 540,000 distinct CDR3 sequences, with roughly 10% occurring once and the leading ten covering 9.5% to 13%. The germline CDR1 and CDR2 sequences are SGHTA and FQGTGA. V lost 5 bases, J lost 1 base, and 14 bases lay in between. The CDR3 has 16 residues. This receptor was taken from a middle-aged man who received an inactivated influenza vaccine. This material consisted of PBMCs from blood, taken on the day of vaccination. The genes are TRBV7-3 and TRBJ2-2, with D perhaps TRBD1 (6 bases). CDR3 protein: CASSRTTGMNTGELFF. The DNA of the CDR3 is TGTGCCAGCAGCCGTACAACAGGGATGAACACCGGGGAGCTGTTTTTT.